One sample yielded the 3 T cell receptor beta chains listed below, sequenced in a study of OX40 agonist ivuxolimab in advanced cancers. This table comes from immunoSEQ multiplex PCR, and its TCRdb copy is limited to in-frame clones, with some not included. Of roughly 67,000 clones listed, about 88% were seen once; the top ten hold roughly 0.27%. The sequencing here drew on CD4+ or CD8+ T cells sorted from blood, taken in a trial of the OX40 agonist ivuxolimab. The receptors were gathered from an adult with an advanced solid tumor such as melanoma, head and neck, liver or kidney cancer.

V gene TRBV27 combines with J gene TRBJ1-2; tentatively, D is TRBD1 (5 bases). V was clipped by 6 bases and J by 8 bases, with 16 bases between them. The CDR3 is made up of 13 amino acids. Germline values: CDR1 MNHEY, CDR2 SMNVEV (reference sequence). CDR3 protein: CASREGQVGGYTF. CDR3 sequence (DNA): TGTGCCAGCAGGGAGGGGCAGGTCGGCGGCTACACCTTC.

The V and J genes are TRBV6-6 and TRBJ1-2; weak D call: TRBD1 (6 bases). The V gene lost 6 bases and the J gene lost 0 bases, with 11 bases spanning the gap. Germline assignment: CDR1 MNHNY and CDR2 SVGAGI (reference sequence). This CDR3 comprises 14 residues. The chain's CDR3 is CASSLGGTNYGYTF. CDR3 bases: TGTGCCAGCAGCCTAGGGGGTACTAACTATGGCTACACCTTC.

The chain recombines TRBV12-5 with TRBJ2-4; the D call may be TRBD1 or TRBD2 (5 bases each). Trimming removed 3 bases at V and 0 bases at J, with 21 bases between. The CDR3 has 19 amino acids. The germline gives CDR1 LGHNT, CDR2 FRNRAP. The CDR3 DNA is TGTGCTAGTGGTTTCGTAGTAACCGGGACGGCGCTAGCCAAAAACATTCAGTACTTC. Its protein product is CASGFVVTGTALAKNIQYF.